This TCR beta chain was obtained from a study of blood T cell repertoires in COVID-19. The germline gives CDR1 SGHTA, CDR2 FQGTGA. The CDR3 runs 16 residues. After removal of 5 bases from V and 5 bases from J, the junction contained 11 bases not matched to a gene. Profiling relied on immunoSEQ multiplex PCR, and the TCRdb table lists in-frame clones only, not all of them. The sample records about 220,000 clones, 75% to 85% being singletons. The sequence was collected from a man over 45 with active or convalescent COVID-19. The J gene is TRBJ2-2, the V gene TRBV7-3; TRBD1 agrees at 7 bases. Sequencing was done on a sample of peripheral blood. The chain's CDR3 is CASSQADRSLTGELFF. CDR3 nucleotide sequence: TGTGCCAGCAGCCAAGCGGACAGGTCGTTAACCGGGGAGCTGTTTTTT. Supplemented by reference TRBV7-3 and TRBJ2-2, the full variable domain reads GAGVSQTPSNKVTEKGKYVELRCDPISGHTALYWYRQSLGQGPEFLIYFQGTGAADDSGLPNDRFFAVRPEGSVSTLKIQRTERGDSAVYLCASSQADRSLTGELFFGEGSRLTVL.